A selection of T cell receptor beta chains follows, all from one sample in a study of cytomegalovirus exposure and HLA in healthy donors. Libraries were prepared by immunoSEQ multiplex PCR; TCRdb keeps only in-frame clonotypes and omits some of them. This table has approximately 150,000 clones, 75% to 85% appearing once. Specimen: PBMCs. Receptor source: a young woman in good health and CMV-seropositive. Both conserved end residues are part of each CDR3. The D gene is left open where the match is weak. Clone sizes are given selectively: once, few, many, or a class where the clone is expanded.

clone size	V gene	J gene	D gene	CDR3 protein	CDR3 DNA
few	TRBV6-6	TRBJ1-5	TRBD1	CASSRDSVVQPQHF	TGTGCCAGCAGTAGGGACAGCGTCGTTCAGCCCCAGCATTTT
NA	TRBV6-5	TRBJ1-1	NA	CASSYDPNLNTEAFF	TGTGCCAGCAGTTACGATCCTAATCTGAACACTGAAGCTTTCTTT
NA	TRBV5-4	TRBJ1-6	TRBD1	CASSPGDRGSSPLHF	TGTGCCAGCAGCCCGGGGGACAGGGGTAGTTCACCCCTCCACTTT
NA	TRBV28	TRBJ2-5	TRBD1	CASRVGGNQETQYF	TGTGCCAGCCGAGTAGGGGGCAATCAGGAGACCCAGTACTTC
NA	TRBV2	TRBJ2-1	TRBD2	CASSGSAGGNNEQFF	TGTGCCAGCAGTGGCTCGGCGGGGGGAAACAATGAGCAGTTCTTC
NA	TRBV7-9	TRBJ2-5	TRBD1	CASSEGQGAAETQYF	TGTGCCAGCAGCGAGGGACAGGGAGCCGCAGAGACCCAGTACTTC
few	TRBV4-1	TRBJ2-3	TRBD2	CASSQDEAGGGDTQYF	TGCGCCAGCAGCCAAGATGAGGCGGGGGGAGGGGATACGCAGTATTTT
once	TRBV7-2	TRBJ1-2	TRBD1	CASSQNGDRGQGYTF	TGTGCCAGCAGCCAAAATGGGGACAGGGGGCAAGGCTACACCTTC
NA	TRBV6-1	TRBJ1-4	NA	CASTGPTGKEKLFF	TGTGCCAGCACAGGGCCAACAGGAAAAGAAAAACTGTTTTTT
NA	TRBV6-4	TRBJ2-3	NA	CASSSGMTDTQYF	TGTGCCAGCAGTAGCGGAATGACAGATACGCAGTATTTT
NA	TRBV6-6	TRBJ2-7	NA	CASGQNSLYEQYF	TGTGCCAGCGGACAGAACTCCCTCTACGAGCAGTACTTC
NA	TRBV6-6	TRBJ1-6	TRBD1	CASNPGQGNSPLHF	TGTGCCAGCAACCCGGGACAGGGGAATTCACCCCTCCACTTT
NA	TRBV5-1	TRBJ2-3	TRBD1	CASSLARQGIGTDTQYF	TGCGCCAGCAGCTTGGCGAGACAGGGTATCGGCACAGATACGCAGTATTTT
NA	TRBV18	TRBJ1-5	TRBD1	CASSPGGQGSQPQHF	TGTGCCAGCTCACCAGGCGGACAGGGGAGTCAGCCCCAGCATTTT
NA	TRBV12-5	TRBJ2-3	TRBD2	CASGLGGNTDTQYF	TGTGCTAGTGGTCTCGGGGGGAACACAGATACGCAGTATTTT
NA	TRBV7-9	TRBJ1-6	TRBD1	CASSFGTGGNSPLHF	TGTGCCAGCAGCTTCGGGACAGGGGGCAATTCACCCCTCCACTTT
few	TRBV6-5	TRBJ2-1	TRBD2	CASSYSAGGYNEQFF	TGTGCCAGCAGTTACTCGGCGGGGGGGTACAATGAGCAGTTCTTC
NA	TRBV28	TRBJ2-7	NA	CASSLVGGRYEQYF	TGTGCCAGCAGTTTAGTGGGGGGGCGGTACGAGCAGTACTTC
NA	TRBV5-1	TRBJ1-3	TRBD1	CASSWGQGGNTIYF	TGCGCCAGCAGCTGGGGACAGGGAGGAAACACCATATATTTT
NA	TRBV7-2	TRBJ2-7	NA	CASSTEQGFGYEQYF	TGTGCCAGCAGCACTGAACAGGGCTTTGGGTACGAGCAGTACTTC